This entry concerns a single T cell receptor beta chain. Its target is unknown. Germline CDR1 reads SEHNR; CDR2 reads FQNEAQ (reference sequence). V gave up 6 bases and J gave up 5 bases; unmatched junction bases: 18. The CDR3 is 17 residues long. The data belong to a study of vaccination effects on CD4 cells after COVID-19. Turning to the study itself: Post-vaccine draws lagged the second dose by a median of 72 days.

Sequencing followed a ViraFEST assay step that expanded antigen-specific CD4+ T cells with viral peptide pools. Isolation of CD4+ T cells took place after 10 to 11 days of culture. Two doses of BNT162b2 or mRNA-1273 vaccine were administered to participants. Whole-study results and caveats: Among infection- and vaccine-induced clones, marked clonal contraction occurred late after vaccination. Few convalescent patients were studied, and early post-infection samples were lacking.

Assay used: immunoSEQ multiplex PCR; TCRdb lists only in-frame clones, some missing. This repertoire shows roughly 20,000 clones, approximately 72% found once; its top ten account for roughly 10%. The chain carries TRBV7-9 and TRBJ2-5; 7 nucleotides align to TRBD1. Source: CD4+ T cells from PBMCs cultured with HCoV-NL63 spike peptides, taken after COVID-19 vaccination. This sequence originates from a human donor who received a COVID-19 vaccine. CDR3 sequence (DNA): TGTGCCAGCAGTATGCCGGGACAGCAAAGGTCGGGGGAGACCCAGTACTTC. Its protein is CASSMPGQQRSGETQYF.